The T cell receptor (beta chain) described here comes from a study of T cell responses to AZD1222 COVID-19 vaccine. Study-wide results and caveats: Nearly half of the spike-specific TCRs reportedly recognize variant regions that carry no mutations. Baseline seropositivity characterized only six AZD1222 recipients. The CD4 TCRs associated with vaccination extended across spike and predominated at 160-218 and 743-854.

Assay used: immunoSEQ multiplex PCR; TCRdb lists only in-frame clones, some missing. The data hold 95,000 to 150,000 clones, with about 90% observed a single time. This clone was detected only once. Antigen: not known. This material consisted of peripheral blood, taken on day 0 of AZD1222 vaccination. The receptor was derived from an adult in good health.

CDR3 sequence: CASSQDLRGGADTQYF. Here the CDR3 DNA reads TGTGCCAGCAGCCAAGATCTACGTGGAGGGGCCGATACGCAGTATTTT. V is TRBV4-2 and J is TRBJ2-3; TRBD2 might be the D (6 bases). Germline assignment: CDR1 LGHNA and CDR2 YNFKEQ. Trimming took 0 bases from V and 6 from J, leaving 16 bases between them. The CDR3 sequence is 16 residues long.